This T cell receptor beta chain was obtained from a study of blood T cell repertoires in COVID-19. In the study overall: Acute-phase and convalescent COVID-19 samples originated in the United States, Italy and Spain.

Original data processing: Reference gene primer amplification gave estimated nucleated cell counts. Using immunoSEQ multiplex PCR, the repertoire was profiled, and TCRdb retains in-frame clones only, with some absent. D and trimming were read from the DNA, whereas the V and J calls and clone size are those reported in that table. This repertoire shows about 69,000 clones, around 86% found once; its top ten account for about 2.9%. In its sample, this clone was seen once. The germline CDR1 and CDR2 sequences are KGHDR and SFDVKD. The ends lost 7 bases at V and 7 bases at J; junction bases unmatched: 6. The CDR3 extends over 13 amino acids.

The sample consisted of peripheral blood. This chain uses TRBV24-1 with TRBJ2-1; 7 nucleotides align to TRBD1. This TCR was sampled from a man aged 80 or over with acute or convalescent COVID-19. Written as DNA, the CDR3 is TGTGCCACCAGCCACAGGGGACGGAATGAGCAGTTCTTC. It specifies CATSHRGRNEQFF.